This entry lists 23 T cell receptor beta chains sequenced from one sample in a study of T-cell memory formation after mild COVID-19. TCRdb passed the 5' RACE reads through MiXCR, listing each CDR3 protein once. The data hold about 290,000 distinct CDR3 sequences, with roughly 15% observed a single time. The sequencing input was PBMCs or a T cell subset sorted from them (not recorded which). These receptors came from a man aged 18 to 29 who had mild COVID-19 (a few samples of this study predate the infection). Cell type and time point are not known.

This clonotype was recorded a few times. The V gene is TRBV13, the J gene TRBJ1-2; D possibly corresponds to TRBD1 (5 bases). V was pared by 1 base and J by 8 bases, with 11 bases between. CDR3 length: 13 amino acids. Germline V gene sequence: CDR1 PRHDT, CDR2 FYEKMQ (reference sequence). The CDR3 is CASSLVGVEGYTF. Here the CDR3 DNA reads TGTGCCAGCAGCTTAGTAGGGGTGGAAGGCTACACCTTC.

V and J are TRBV7-2 and TRBJ2-7, with no clear D. Germline V gene data show CDR1 as SGHTA and CDR2 as FQGNSA. CDR3 length equals 13 residues. V was clipped by 3 bases and J by 2 bases, with 8 bases between them. CDR3 in DNA: TGTGCCAGCAGCTTGCAGAGCACCTACGAGCAGTACGTC. Amino acid sequence: CASSLQSTYEQYV.

This clonotype was seen only once. The rearrangement uses TRBV11-2 and TRBJ1-5; no clear D gene. V gave up 4 bases and J gave up 0 bases, with 10 bases separating them. Germline V lookup: CDR1 SGHAT, CDR2 FQNNGV. CDR3 size: 15 residues. This CDR3 is CASSSGAYSNQPQHF. CDR3 DNA sequence: TGTGCCAGCAGCTCCGGCGCTTATAGCAATCAGCCCCAGCATTTT.

This clonotype was counted only a few times. CDR3 amino acids: CASSIPGQIYEQYF. CDR3 nucleotide sequence: TGTGCCAGCAGTATACCGGGACAGATCTACGAGCAGTACTTC. V usage is TRBV3-1 and J usage is TRBJ2-7, with 7 bases matching TRBD1. CDR1 is LGHDT, CDR2 YNNKEL, per germline (reference sequence). The CDR3 is made up of 14 amino acids. The trim removed 6 bases at V and 3 bases at J, leaving 8 bases unmatched.

This clonotype was observed a handful of times. The V call is TRBV7-9, the J call TRBJ1-5; 7 bases fit TRBD1. The ends lost 5 bases at V and 3 bases at J; junction bases unmatched: 4. Germline CDR1 and CDR2: SEHNR and FQNEAQ (reference sequence). This CDR3 comprises 14 residues. The CDR3 here is CASSQGETNQPQHF. As DNA, the CDR3 is TGTGCCAGCAGCCAGGGGGAGACCAATCAGCCCCAGCATTTT. Drawing the rest from reference TRBV7-9 and TRBJ1-5, the complete variable domain is DTGVSQNPRHKITKRGQNVTFRCDPISEHNRLYWYRQTLGQGPEFLTYFQNEAQLEKSRLLSDRFSAERPKGSFSTLEIQRTEQGDSAMYLCASSQGETNQPQHFGDGTRLSIL.

This clonotype has a count of ten or more. The chain carries TRBV5-1 and TRBJ2-7; no clear D gene. The V end lost 0 bases, the J end lost 2 bases, and 12 bases lay between the germline ends. CDR1 SGHRS and CDR2 YFSETQ come from the germline V gene. The CDR3 totals 15 residues. The DNA for the CDR3 is TGCGCCAGCAGCTTGGCAAACAGTGCGACCTACGAGCAGTACTTC. Its translation is CASSLANSATYEQYF.

This clonotype came up many times. This chain joins TRBV7-9 and TRBJ2-5, with D perhaps matching TRBD1 or TRBD2 (6 bases each). This CDR3 is 15 amino acids long. The V gene's germline CDR1 is SEHNR and CDR2 FQNEAQ (reference sequence). The ends were cut back, 2 bases at V and 1 base at J, with 11 bases in the middle. The DNA of the CDR3 is TGTGCCAGCAGCTTAACGGGGGCCCCCCAAGAGACCCAGTACTTC. It specifies CASSLTGAPQETQYF.

A few counts support this clonotype. This sequence joins TRBV5-5 and TRBJ2-2; D unresolved. V lost 4 bases to trimming and J lost 4 bases, with 17 bases between them. The CDR3 is 16 residues long. The germline gives CDR1 SGHKS, CDR2 YYEKEE (reference sequence). The DNA for the CDR3 is TGTGCCAGCAGCACGAATAGGTGGGGTTCCACCGGGGAGCTGTTTTTT. It is translated as CASSTNRWGSTGELFF. Looking up the rest from reference TRBV5-5 and TRBJ2-2 gives the full variable domain: DAGVTQSPTHLIKTRGQQVTLRCSPISGHKSVSWYQQVLGQGPQFIFQYYEKEERGRGNFPDRFSARQFPNYSSELNVNALLLGDSALYLCASSTNRWGSTGELFFGEGSRLTVL.

The gene calls are TRBV3-1 and TRBJ2-2; 10 bases are shared with TRBD2. The V segment lost 2 bases and the J segment 0 bases; nucleotides outside the gene matches: 3. CDR1 is LGHDT and CDR2 is YNNKEL in the germline V gene (reference sequence). The CDR3 totals 17 residues. CDR3 protein: CASSQSSGGPNTGELFF. CDR3 in DNA: TGTGCCAGCAGCCAATCTAGCGGGGGCCCGAACACCGGGGAGCTGTTTTTT.

J is TRBJ1-5 and V is TRBV4-2; D remains ambiguous. Germline CDR1 and CDR2: LGHNA and YNFKEQ. V was pared by 0 bases and J by 6 bases, with 9 bases between. The CDR3 spans 14 residues. CDR3 sequence reads: CASSQDGPRQPQHF. The CDR3 DNA reads TGTGCCAGCAGCCAAGACGGGCCGCGTCAGCCCCAGCATTTT.

The sample holds a few counts of this clonotype. V usage is TRBV18 and J usage is TRBJ2-7, with D unresolved. From germline, CDR1 is KGHSH and CDR2 LQKENI. This CDR3 contains 14 residues. Deletions cut 4 bases from V and 2 bases from J, with 12 bases between. The CDR3 reads CASSRPPEPYEQYF. The DNA of the CDR3 is TGTGCCAGCTCACGCCCGCCGGAACCCTACGAGCAGTACTTC.

This clonotype has only a few counts. V usage is TRBV29-1 and J usage is TRBJ1-2, with 8 positions matching TRBD1. The CDR3 has 15 residues. CDR1 and CDR2 (germline): SQVTM, ANQGSEA. The V and J ends lost 5 bases and 1 base, in that order; junction bases with no gene match: 9. The CDR3 sequence: CSVSAGGPLNYGYTF. In DNA, the CDR3 is TGCAGCGTTTCGGCAGGGGGCCCACTTAACTATGGCTACACCTTC. Combining the CDR3 with reference TRBV29-1 and TRBJ1-2 gives the whole variable domain SAVISQKPSRDICQRGTSLTIQCQVDSQVTMMFWYRQQPGQSLTLIATANQGSEATYESGFVIDKFPISRPNLTFSTLTVSNMSPEDSSIYLCSVSAGGPLNYGYTFGSGTRLTVV.

This clonotype was detected only a few times. The CDR3, as DNA: TGCAGTGCTAGATCACTAGCATCAGATACGCAGTATTTT. Translating it yields CSARSLASDTQYF. The chain employs TRBV20-1 and TRBJ2-3, with a weak D call TRBD2 (6 bases). This CDR3 is 13 amino acids long. Per the germline V gene, CDR1 is DFQATT and CDR2 is SNEGSKA (reference sequence). Trimming took off 2 bases at V and 4 bases at J, with 10 bases between the two ends.

This clonotype was seen only once. Here the CDR3 DNA reads TGTGCCAGCAGTTCGACAGTCTATGGCTACACCTTC. Translated: CASSSTVYGYTF. The chain links TRBV12-3 or TRBV12-4 to TRBJ1-2; maybe TRBD1 (5 bases). The V end lost 4 bases, the J end lost 4 bases, and 7 bases lay between the germline ends. The CDR3 runs to 12 residues.

This clonotype occurred many times. The chain links TRBV7-9 to TRBJ1-2; unclear D gene. V shed 3 bases and J shed 2 bases, with 4 bases lying between them. Germline V lookup: CDR1 SEHNR, CDR2 FQNEAQ (reference sequence). The CDR3 sequence is 12 residues long. CDR3 DNA: TGTGCCAGCAGCTTCCCAAACTATGGCTACACCTTC. It codes for CASSFPNYGYTF.

V usage is TRBV20-1 and J usage is TRBJ1-1; D is unclear. Germline CDR1 reads DFQATT; CDR2 reads SNEGSKA (reference sequence). V shed 1 base and J shed 1 base, with 7 bases lying between them. The CDR3 sequence is 13 residues long. CDR3 sequence reads: CSARVPENTEAFF. CDR3 coding DNA: TGCAGTGCTAGAGTCCCAGAGAACACTGAAGCTTTCTTT.

There are a few counts of this clonotype. CDR3 sequence: CASSPAGGVNEQFF. CDR3 coding DNA: TGTGCCAGCAGCCCAGCGGGCGGGGTAAATGAGCAGTTCTTC. The J gene is TRBJ2-1, the V gene TRBV7-6; perhaps TRBD2 as D (6 bases). Germline CDR1 SGHVS, CDR2 FNYEAQ. This CDR3 has 14 residues. The V gene lost 5 bases and the J gene lost 7 bases, with 15 bases spanning the gap.

The chain has TRBV7-3 and TRBJ2-1; the D is unclear. V was shortened by 2 bases and J by 8 bases, with 19 bases between the two germline ends. This CDR3 has 16 residues. The germline CDR1 and CDR2 sequences are SGHTA and FQGTGA. For the CDR3, the DNA is TGTGCCAGCAGCTTACTAGGAACACCCGGTGGGGATGAGCAGTTCTTC. Amino acid sequence: CASSLLGTPGGDEQFF.

This clonotype was observed a few times. V is TRBV4-3 and J is TRBJ2-1; 8 bases are shared with TRBD2. Germline CDR1 is LGHNA and CDR2 is YSLEER. V lost 5 bases to trimming and J lost 5 bases; unmatched junction nucleotides: 8. The CDR3 consists of 15 residues. DNA for the CDR3: TGCGCCAGCAGCTTCTCTAGCGGGCGAGACAATGAGCAGTTCTTC. It specifies CASSFSSGRDNEQFF.

This clonotype was observed many times. Written as DNA, the CDR3 is TGCGCCAGCAGCTCTAGATCCCCAGGGAACGAGCAGTACTTC. Its protein is CASSSRSPGNEQYF. The chain couples TRBV5-1 to TRBJ2-7; weak D call: TRBD1 (5 bases). The CDR3 is 14 residues long. Germline lookup yields CDR1 SGHRS and CDR2 YFSETQ. Between the trimmed V and J ends, which lost 3 bases and 5 bases, there was a span of 15 bases.

There are a few counts of this clonotype. V gene TRBV6-1 combines with J gene TRBJ2-7; D call uncertain. There are 12 residues in the CDR3. CDR1 is MNHNS and CDR2 is SASEGT in the germline V gene. The V end was cut by 2 bases, the J end by 2 bases, with 4 bases between. CDR3 sequence (DNA): TGTGCCAGCAGTGAACAGACCTACGAGCAGTACGTC. This translates into CASSEQTYEQYV.

This clonotype was counted between two and nine times. The V call is TRBV10-3, the J call TRBJ2-2; 15 bases fit TRBD2. The V gene's germline CDR1 is ENHRY and CDR2 SYGVKD. The CDR3 spans 18 residues. V trimming: 6 bases; J trimming: 8 bases; junction bases outside the gene matches: 13. CDR3 DNA sequence: TGTGCCATCAGCGGAGGGACTAGCGGGGGGACAACAGGAGGGGAGCTGTTTTTT. Translation gives CAISGGTSGGTTGGELFF.

This chain uses TRBV29-1 with TRBJ1-4; D unclear. Deletions cut 4 bases from V and 7 bases from J, with 13 bases between. CDR3 length equals 13 residues. Germline-derived CDR1 and CDR2 are SQVTM and ANQGSEA. The CDR3 protein is CSVGEKPFEKLFF. DNA of the CDR3: TGCAGCGTTGGAGAGAAACCCTTTGAAAAACTGTTTTTT.